This T cell receptor beta chain was observed in a study of CD8 T cells in Susac syndrome. The germline V and J ends were trimmed by 4 bases and 0 bases, with 8 bases remaining between them. Germline V lookup: CDR1 SQVTM, CDR2 ANQGSEA. The CDR3 has 13 residues. With random hexamers, about 0.5 to 1 ug RNA was reverse transcribed. MiXCR, run by TCRdb on the immunoSEQ multiplex PCR reads, gives a single entry per CDR3 protein. This table holds around 150,000 distinct CDR3 sequences, just under 95% found once. TEMRA cells were FACS-enriched, and CD8+ and CD4+ T cells were isolated negatively. Source material: CD4+ T cells from PBMCs. V gene TRBV29-1 combines with J gene TRBJ2-3, with D possibly TRBD2 on 6 matching bases. The receptor comes from a human donor in good health. CDR3 bases: TGCAGCGTTGTAGCGGCTAGCACAGATACGCAGTATTTT. The encoded protein is CSVVAASTDTQYF.